The next 13 T cell receptor beta chains were all read from a single sample in a study of cytomegalovirus exposure and HLA in healthy donors. Here immunoSEQ multiplex PCR was the method, and the copy in TCRdb shows in-frame clones only, minus some. The data show 150,000 to 200,000 clones, with 86% seen just once and roughly 2.6% held by the top ten. Sequences were obtained from PBMCs. All receptors derive from a man in his late teens or twenties in good health and CMV-seropositive.

J is TRBJ2-7 and V is TRBV7-2; 7 bases are a match to TRBD1. V dropped 5 bases and J dropped 0; count of bases not matched to a gene: 4. The germline gives CDR1 SGHTA, CDR2 FQGNSA. CDR3 length: 14 amino acids. CDR3 loop: CASSTTGASYEQYF. CDR3 sequence (DNA): TGTGCCAGCAGCACCACAGGGGCCTCCTACGAGCAGTACTTC.

This clone was seen a handful of times. V and J are TRBV5-1 and TRBJ1-6; D unclear. CDR1 SGHRS and CDR2 YFSETQ come from the germline V gene. This CDR3 has 15 residues. V lost 5 bases to trimming and J lost 7 bases, with 16 bases between them. This CDR3 reads CASSVGSGGNSPLHF. Here the CDR3 DNA reads TGCGCCAGCAGTGTGGGGTCAGGAGGCAATTCACCCCTCCACTTT.

The chain is built from TRBV9 and TRBJ2-1; 10 bases are a match to TRBD2. The CDR3 totals 16 residues. Germline-derived CDR1 and CDR2 are SGDLS and YYNGEE. Trimming took 3 bases from V and 0 from J; bases not matched to a gene: 3. CDR3 sequence (DNA): TGTGCCAGCAGCGGAAGCGGGGGGGACTCCTACAATGAGCAGTTCTTC. Its protein is CASSGSGGDSYNEQFF. The full variable domain, rest sourced from reference TRBV9 and TRBJ2-1, is DSGVTQTPKHLITATGQRVTLRCSPRSGDLSVYWYQQSLDQGLQFLIQYYNGEERAKGNILERFSAQQFPDLHSELNLSSLELGDSALYFCASSGSGGDSYNEQFFGPGTRLTVL.

The V gene is TRBV7-3, the J gene TRBJ2-3, with D possibly TRBD2 on 5 matching bases. The CDR3 extends over 15 amino acids. Germline lookup yields CDR1 SGHTA and CDR2 FQGTGA. Trimming pared 1 base from V and 6 bases from J, leaving 14 bases between. CDR3 in amino acids: CASSLRARVGDTQYF. Written as DNA, the CDR3 is TGTGCCAGCAGCTTAAGAGCGCGGGTTGGGGATACGCAGTATTTT.

This chain links TRBV30 with TRBJ1-2; 8 bases agree with TRBD1. CDR3 length: 14 residues. The germline CDR1 and CDR2 sequences are GTSNPN and SVGIG (reference sequence). Unmatched junction bases numbered 6, after V lost 2 bases and J lost 4 bases. The CDR3 sequence is CAWSIRDRSYGYTF. DNA of the CDR3: TGTGCCTGGAGTATCCGGGACAGGAGCTATGGCTACACCTTC.

This chain uses TRBV5-4 with TRBJ2-7, with 11 bases identical to TRBD2. V dropped 3 bases and J dropped 2; count of bases not matched to a gene: 4. The V gene's germline CDR1 is SGHNT and CDR2 YYREEE (reference sequence). CDR3 size: 15 residues. The DNA for the CDR3 is TGTGCCAGCAGCTCGACTAGCGGGGCCCCCTACGAGCAGTACTTC. Translating gives CASSSTSGAPYEQYF.

J is TRBJ2-2 and V is TRBV28; 7 positions match TRBD1. Germline V CDR1 and CDR2: MDHEN, SYDVKM. This CDR3 spans 14 amino acids. After removal of 6 bases from V and 7 bases from J, the junction contained 8 bases not matched to a gene. CDR3 sequence (DNA): TGTGCCAGCAGCTTAGACAGGGCCAACGGGGAGCTGTTTTTT. It specifies CASSLDRANGELFF.

This clone was recorded once. The chain employs TRBV6-6 and TRBJ2-5, with D unclear. Germline CDR1 is MNHNY and CDR2 is SVGAGI (reference sequence). The CDR3 extends over 12 amino acids. V lost 7 bases and J lost 4, with 10 bases in between. The CDR3 is CASTLGIETQYF. The CDR3 coding sequence is TGTGCCAGCACCCTAGGAATAGAGACCCAGTACTTC.

This rearrangement joins TRBV6-1 to TRBJ2-5, with D possibly matching TRBD2 (5 bases). The CDR3 sequence is 14 residues long. Trimming cost V 5 bases and J 5 bases, with 15 bases left between them. CDR1 and CDR2 from the germline V gene are MNHNS and SASEGT. The CDR3 protein is CASSTTGNLETQYF. The DNA for the CDR3 is TGTGCCAGCAGTACGACCGGGAATTTGGAGACCCAGTACTTC.

This clone was observed a few times. The V call is TRBV10-3, the J call TRBJ1-2; no clear D. The germline gives CDR1 ENHRY, CDR2 SYGVKD. Trimming cost V 2 bases and J 7 bases, with 14 bases left between them. This CDR3 spans 14 amino acids. CDR3 sequence reads: CAISETSGDLGYTF. CDR3 bases: TGTGCCATCAGTGAGACGTCAGGTGATCTTGGCTACACCTTC.

By share, this clone counts as medium-sized. The chain is built from TRBV6-4 and TRBJ2-3; 7 positions agree with TRBD2. Germline CDR1 reads MRHNA; CDR2 reads SNTAGT. This CDR3 comprises 14 residues. The trim removed 3 bases at V and 3 bases at J, leaving 3 bases unmatched. The DNA of the CDR3 is TGTGCCAGCAGTGAAGGCGGGAGTACAGATACGCAGTATTTT. Its protein product is CASSEGGSTDTQYF.

The CDR3 DNA is TGTGCCAGCATCATTTCCTACTCCTACAATGAGCAGTTCTTC. Residues: CASIISYSYNEQFF. The chain joins TRBV6-1 to TRBJ2-1; D remains ambiguous. The CDR3 runs to 14 residues. Trimming pared 7 bases from V and 0 bases from J, leaving 10 bases between. Germline CDR1 and CDR2: MNHNS and SASEGT.

The chain has TRBV6-1 and TRBJ1-5, with D uncertain. The germline V gene has CDR1 MNHNS and CDR2 SASEGT. The length of the CDR3 is 13 residues. V was shortened by 2 bases and J by 5 bases, with 7 bases between the two germline ends. The CDR3 reads CASSESLDQPQHF. The CDR3 DNA sequence: TGTGCCAGCAGTGAATCCCTCGATCAGCCCCAGCATTTT.